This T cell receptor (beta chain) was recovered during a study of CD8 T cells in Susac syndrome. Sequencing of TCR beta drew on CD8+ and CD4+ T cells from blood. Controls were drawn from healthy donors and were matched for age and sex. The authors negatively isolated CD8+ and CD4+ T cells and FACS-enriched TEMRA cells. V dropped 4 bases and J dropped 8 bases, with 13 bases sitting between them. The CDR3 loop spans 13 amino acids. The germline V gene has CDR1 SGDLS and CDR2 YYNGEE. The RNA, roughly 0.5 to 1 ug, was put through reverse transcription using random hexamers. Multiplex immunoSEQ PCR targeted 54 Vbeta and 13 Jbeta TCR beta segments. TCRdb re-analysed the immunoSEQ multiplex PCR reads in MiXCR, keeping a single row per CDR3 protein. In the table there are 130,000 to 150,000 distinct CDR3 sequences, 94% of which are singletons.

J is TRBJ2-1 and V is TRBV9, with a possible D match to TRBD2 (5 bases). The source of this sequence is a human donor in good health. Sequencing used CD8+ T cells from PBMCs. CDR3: CASSSSPWDEQFF. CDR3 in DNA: TGTGCCAGCAGCTCTAGCCCTTGGGATGAGCAGTTCTTC.